Each of the 9 T cell receptor beta chains below was sequenced from the same sample in a study of CD8 T cells in Susac syndrome. Random hexamers were used to reverse transcribe roughly 0.5 to 1 ug of RNA. MiXCR, applied by TCRdb to the immunoSEQ multiplex PCR reads, yields one record per CDR3 protein. The data show hundreds of thousands of distinct CDR3 sequences, with around 93% seen just once and 0.15% to 0.2% held by the top ten. Input material: CD4+ T cells from PBMCs. Receptors originate from a human donor with Susac syndrome.

The CDR3 nucleotides read TGTGCCAGCAGCCCGTCGGCCGATATCACTGAAGCTTTCTTT. It specifies CASSPSADITEAFF. This chain connects TRBV7-9 to TRBJ1-1; D unresolved. The CDR3 spans 14 residues. Germline loops: CDR1 SEHNR, CDR2 FQNEAQ (reference sequence). Trimming stripped 5 bases from V and 4 bases from J, with 14 bases between.

The chain combines TRBV3-1 with TRBJ2-7; TRBD2 might be the D (6 bases). V was cut by 0 bases and J by 1 base, with 10 bases left in between. The V gene's germline CDR1 is LGHDT and CDR2 YNNKEL (reference sequence). The CDR3 totals 15 residues. The CDR3 spells CASSQEEGSSYEQYF. In DNA, the CDR3 is TGTGCCAGCAGCCAAGAGGAGGGCAGTTCCTACGAGCAGTACTTC.

V and J are TRBV9 and TRBJ2-1, with 9 bases fitting TRBD2. The CDR3 contains 18 residues. The ends lost 7 bases at V and 6 bases at J; junction bases unmatched: 20. Germline values: CDR1 SGDLS, CDR2 YYNGEE. CDR3 coding DNA: TGTGCCAGCGCGGAATGGACTAGCGAGTCAGAATTGGGCAATGAGCAGTTCTTC. It codes for CASAEWTSESELGNEQFF.

The rearrangement links TRBV20-1 to TRBJ2-4; 12 nucleotides line up with TRBD2. Germline CDR1 is DFQATT and CDR2 is SNEGSKA (reference sequence). CDR3 length equals 15 residues. V dropped 4 bases and J dropped 8; count of bases not matched to a gene: 9. The CDR3 spells CSATGLAGGGDIQYF. The DNA for the CDR3 is TGCAGTGCTACGGGACTAGCGGGTGGAGGAGACATTCAGTACTTC.

The J gene is TRBJ1-2, the V gene TRBV9, with a tentative D call TRBD1 (5 bases). The CDR3 length is 18 residues. Trimming stripped 0 bases from V and 2 bases from J, with 20 bases between. CDR1 is SGDLS, CDR2 YYNGEE, per germline. The CDR3 bases are TGTGCCAGCAGCGTAGTCCCGGATGCCGGGACGGTAAACTATGGCTACACCTTC. It codes for CASSVVPDAGTVNYGYTF.

The J gene is TRBJ2-5, the V gene TRBV20-1; the match to TRBD2 covers 8 bases. The CDR3 is 12 residues long. Germline lookup yields CDR1 DFQATT and CDR2 SNEGSKA (reference sequence). V was clipped by 6 bases and J by 4 bases; unmatched bases: 4. The CDR3 loop is CSAGAGGETQYF. The CDR3 DNA is TGCAGTGCCGGGGCGGGGGGAGAGACCCAGTACTTC.

This chain uses TRBV7-3 with TRBJ1-5; 7 nucleotides match TRBD1. The V gene's germline CDR1 is SGHTA and CDR2 FQGTGA. The CDR3 has 16 amino acids. V trimming: 5 bases; J trimming: 3 bases; junction bases outside the gene matches: 10. The CDR3 is CASSLSGGQDNQPQHF. The CDR3 DNA sequence: TGTGCCAGCAGCCTCTCGGGAGGACAGGACAATCAGCCCCAGCATTTT.

The chain links TRBV20-1 to TRBJ1-5, with 8 bases matching TRBD1. The germline CDR1 and CDR2 sequences are DFQATT and SNEGSKA (reference sequence). The CDR3 is 14 amino acids. J lost 0 bases, V lost 6 bases, and 4 bases had no gene match. The CDR3 DNA is TGCAGTGCCGGGGACAGGAATAGCAATCAGCCCCAGCATTTT. As protein: CSAGDRNSNQPQHF.

The V gene is TRBV19, the J gene TRBJ1-4; D gene unclear. Germline V gene lookup returns CDR1 LNHDA and CDR2 SQIVND (reference sequence). The CDR3 consists of 14 residues. The V end lost 3 bases, the J end lost 1 base, and 6 bases lay between the germline ends. CDR3 in DNA: TGTGCCAGTAGTATCAGAGTAACTAATGAAAAACTGTTTTTT. It codes for CASSIRVTNEKLFF.